This TCR beta chain appears in the sequencing data of a study of regulatory T cells in long-lasting Graves disease. Whole-study findings and limits: More public clonotypes were shared by persistent patients (around 2,500) than by new patients (about 970).

In building TCR beta libraries, iRepertoire HTBI primers were used together with Arm-PCR of CDR3 regions. In the source study's methods: Across samples, over 55 TRBV and some 13 TRBJ segments were found. TCRdb ran MiXCR on the multiplex PCR reads and lists one entry per CDR3 protein. TCRdb, rather than the study authors, made the V and J calls. This repertoire shows some 240,000 distinct CDR3 sequences, roughly 19% found once; its top ten account for over 9.5%. Sample time point: newly diagnosed GD, antithyroid drugs for less than 3 months. The TCR library was made from RNA extracted from PBMCs. Comments on this clonotype: What it binds is unknown.

The CDR3 extends over 12 amino acids. CDR1 and CDR2 from the germline V gene are GTSNPN and SVGIG (reference sequence). These data were likewise used in another study, on T cells in Graves' hyperthyroidism and ophthalmopathy. That source notes: Blood also carried most thyroid clonotypes expanded above 0.001. Using 13 V-J features, a model discriminated ophthalmopathy from stable hyperthyroidism.

V and J are TRBV30 and TRBJ2-1, with D uncertain. Matching the DNA end better, TRBJ2-5 makes the J call doubtful. This clonotype was obtained from a woman younger than 45 with Graves disease. This material consisted of peripheral blood mononuclear cells (PBMCs), taken at new diagnosis, from a patient treated with antithyroid drugs. The CDR3 DNA follows: TGTGCCTGGAGTAGGTATGAAGAGACCCAGTACTTC. Amino acid sequence: CAWSRYEETQYF.